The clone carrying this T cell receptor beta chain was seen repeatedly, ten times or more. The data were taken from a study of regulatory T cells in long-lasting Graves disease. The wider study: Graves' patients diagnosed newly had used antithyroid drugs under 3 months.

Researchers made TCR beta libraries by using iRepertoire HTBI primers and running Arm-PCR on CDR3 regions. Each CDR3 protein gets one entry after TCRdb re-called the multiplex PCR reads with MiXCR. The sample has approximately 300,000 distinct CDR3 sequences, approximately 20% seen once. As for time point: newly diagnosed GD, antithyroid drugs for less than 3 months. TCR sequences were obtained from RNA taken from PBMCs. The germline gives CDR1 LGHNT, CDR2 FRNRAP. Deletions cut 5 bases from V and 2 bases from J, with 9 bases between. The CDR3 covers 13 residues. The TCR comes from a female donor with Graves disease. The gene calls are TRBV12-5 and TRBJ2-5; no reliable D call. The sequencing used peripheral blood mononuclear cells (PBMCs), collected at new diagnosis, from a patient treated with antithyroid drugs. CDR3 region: CASGPTWQETQYF. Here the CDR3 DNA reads TGTGCTAGTGGTCCGACATGGCAAGAGACCCAGTACTTC. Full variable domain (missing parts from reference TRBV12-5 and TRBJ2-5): DARVTQTPRHKVTEMGQEVTMRCQPILGHNTVFWYRQTMMQGLELLAYFRNRAPLDDSGMPKDRFSAEMPDATLATLKIQPSEPRDSAVYFCASGPTWQETQYFGPGTRLLVL.